The 21 T cell receptor beta chains below all came from one sample that was sequenced in a study of cytomegalovirus exposure and HLA in healthy donors. Assay: immunoSEQ multiplex PCR; the TCRdb copy retains only in-frame clones and omits some. The sample holds hundreds of thousands of clones, roughly 90% seen once. Specimen: PBMCs. All receptors derive from a woman under 30 in good health and CMV-seronegative.

The genes are TRBV28 and TRBJ2-2; weak D call: TRBD2 (5 bases). Trimming removed 3 bases at V and 7 bases at J, with 18 bases between. This CDR3 has 16 amino acids. The germline V gene encodes CDR1 MDHEN and CDR2 SYDVKM. Written as DNA, the CDR3 is TGTGCCAGCAGTTTGCCCAGCACCAACCGGGGCGGGGAGCTGTTTTTT. Protein: CASSLPSTNRGGELFF.

This clone occurred once. V is TRBV18 and J is TRBJ2-5; perhaps TRBD2 as D (5 bases). V was trimmed by 6 bases and J by 6 bases, leaving 11 bases between them. The CDR3 spans 12 residues. Per germline, CDR1 KGHSH and CDR2 LQKENI. CDR3 amino acids: CASSPERQTQYF. In DNA form, the CDR3 reads TGTGCCAGCTCCCCCGAGCGGCAGACCCAGTACTTC.

The gene calls are TRBV30 and TRBJ2-1; TRBD2 aligns across 8 bases. Per the germline V gene, CDR1 is GTSNPN and CDR2 is SVGIG (reference sequence). J gave up 0 bases and V 7 bases, and 8 bases lay outside the gene matches. The CDR3 covers 15 residues. The CDR3, as DNA: TGTGCCTACCAACTAGCGGAAAGCTCCTACAATGAGCAGTTCTTC. This translates into CAYQLAESSYNEQFF.

The chain is built from TRBV7-3 and TRBJ2-3; 14 bases match TRBD2. The V gene end was trimmed by 2 bases and the J gene end by 3 bases; junction bases not matched to a gene: 4. The CDR3 spans 17 residues. The germline gives CDR1 SGHTA, CDR2 FQGTGA. CDR3 amino acids: CASSLGTSGRATDTQYF. Written as DNA, the CDR3 is TGTGCCAGCAGCTTAGGGACTAGCGGGAGAGCGACAGATACGCAGTATTTT.

The rearrangement links TRBV7-8 to TRBJ1-6; 8 nucleotides match TRBD1. The V gene's germline CDR1 is SGHVS and CDR2 FQNEAQ. Germline trimming cut 4 bases from V and 7 bases from J; bases unmatched to any gene: 9. The CDR3 is 16 amino acids. CDR3 protein: CASSSDRTGPNSPLHF. CDR3 nucleotide sequence: TGTGCCAGCAGCTCCGACCGGACAGGGCCAAATTCACCCCTCCACTTT.

V is TRBV6-1 and J is TRBJ2-7; maybe TRBD2 (6 bases). Germline CDR1 MNHNS, CDR2 SASEGT. The CDR3 contains 16 residues. V was shortened by 0 bases and J by 3 bases, with 15 bases between the two germline ends. This CDR3 is CASSEAKLGLVYEQYF. In DNA form, the CDR3 reads TGTGCCAGCAGTGAAGCAAAGTTGGGACTGGTCTACGAGCAGTACTTC.

This clone was picked up a small number of times. The chain uses TRBV19 and TRBJ1-5; tentative D call: TRBD1 (6 bases). The CDR3 is made up of 12 amino acids. V lost 4 bases to trimming and J lost 11 bases, with 12 bases between them. Germline V lookup: CDR1 LNHDA, CDR2 SQIVND (reference sequence). This chain's CDR3 is CASSTLGQTQHF. The CDR3 DNA sequence: TGTGCCAGTAGTACCCTCGGACAGACCCAGCATTTT.

About this clone itself: One end of the junction does not line up with germline, which may come from a read error. V usage is TRBV20-1 and J usage is TRBJ2-7, with D tentatively TRBD2 (5 bases). The CDR3 is 10 residues long. CDR1 DFQATT and CDR2 SNEGSKA come from the germline V gene (reference sequence). The CDR3 sequence is CSASGREKGF. The CDR3 region has the DNA TGCAGTGCTAGTGGCCGGGAAAAAGGCTTC.

The V call is TRBV27, the J call TRBJ2-5, with a weak D call TRBD1 (6 bases). The CDR3 length is 15 residues. In germline, CDR1 is MNHEY, CDR2 SMNVEV (reference sequence). Trimming cost V 2 bases and J 2 bases, with 12 bases left between them. DNA for the CDR3: TGTGCCAGCAGTTTAGGAACAGGGATACAAGAGACCCAGTACTTC. Translated, it gives CASSLGTGIQETQYF.

The chain has TRBV6-1 and TRBJ2-2; D ambiguous. CDR1 and CDR2 from the germline V gene are MNHNS and SASEGT. This CDR3 is built from 11 residues. Trimming took 7 bases from V and 8 from J, leaving 8 bases between them. The CDR3 spells CASTFLGELFF. CDR3 in DNA: TGTGCCAGCACTTTTTTGGGGGAGCTGTTTTTT.

V gene TRBV7-9 combines with J gene TRBJ2-7, with 8 bases aligning to TRBD1. The length of the CDR3 is 13 residues. Germline values: CDR1 SEHNR, CDR2 FQNEAQ (reference sequence). V gave up 3 bases and J gave up 6 bases; unmatched junction bases: 4. The DNA of the CDR3 is TGTGCCAGCAGCTTCAGGGGGCTGGGCGAGCAGTACTTC. Translation gives CASSFRGLGEQYF.

The V call is TRBV4-1, the J call TRBJ2-1; D is undetermined. The germline CDR1 and CDR2 sequences are MGHRA and YSYEKL. The CDR3 covers 14 residues. The ends were cut back, 2 bases at V and 5 bases at J, with 10 bases in the middle. The CDR3 DNA reads TGCGCCAGCAGCCAATGGGCAGAAAACAATGAGCAGTTCTTC. This gives the protein CASSQWAENNEQFF.

The rearrangement joins TRBV4-1 to TRBJ2-1, with TRBD2 as a possible D gene (5 bases). CDR3 length: 15 residues. V lost 6 bases, J lost 6 bases, and 18 bases lay in between. Germline V gene data show CDR1 as MGHRA and CDR2 as YSYEKL. CDR3 loop: CASSSTGMTTNEQFF. The DNA for the CDR3 is TGCGCCAGCAGTTCAACGGGGATGACGACCAATGAGCAGTTCTTC.

V gene TRBV27 combines with J gene TRBJ1-1; D perhaps matches TRBD1 (6 bases). Trimming shortened V by 6 bases and J by 6 bases, and 17 bases separated the two germline ends. Germline CDR1 reads MNHEY; CDR2 reads SMNVEV (reference sequence). The CDR3 is 14 amino acids. CDR3 coding DNA: TGTGCCAGCAGCCCCGGTACAGGGTTCGCTGAAGCTTTCTTT. Its protein is CASSPGTGFAEAFF.

This chain joins TRBV19 and TRBJ1-2; D remains unclear. Germline loops: CDR1 LNHDA, CDR2 SQIVND (reference sequence). V was shortened by 1 base and J by 0 bases, with 9 bases between the two germline ends. This CDR3 is 15 amino acids long. In nucleotides, the CDR3 is TGTGCCAGTAGTATAGCGACGGAGCCTAACTATGGCTACACCTTC. Protein sequence: CASSIATEPNYGYTF. Variable domain in full (rest from reference TRBV19 and TRBJ1-2): DGGITQSPKYLFRKEGQNVTLSCEQNLNHDAMYWYRQDPGQGLRLIYYSQIVNDFQKGDIAEGYSVSREKKESFPLTVTSAQKNPTAFYLCASSIATEPNYGYTFGSGTRLTVV.

The CDR3 spells CASTTTHTGTIQPQHF. CDR3 nucleotides: TGTGCCAGTACCACTACCCACACAGGGACCATTCAGCCCCAGCATTTT. The rearrangement uses TRBV19 and TRBJ1-5; TRBD1 is a possible D gene (6 bases). The CDR3 extends over 16 amino acids. V was pared by 7 bases and J by 6 bases, with 22 bases between. Germline CDR1 is LNHDA and CDR2 is SQIVND (reference sequence).

CDR3 nucleotides: TGCGCCAGCAGCCAAGACGTAAGGGGGAGTCAGCCCCAGCATTTT. Protein: CASSQDVRGSQPQHF. V usage is TRBV4-1 and J usage is TRBJ1-5, with a possible D match to TRBD1 (6 bases). This CDR3 comprises 15 residues. Trimming stripped 0 bases from V and 6 bases from J, with 12 bases between. Per germline, CDR1 MGHRA and CDR2 YSYEKL.

Regarding this clone: The junction departs from germline at one end; a sequencing error may be responsible. The genes are TRBV9 and TRBJ1-1, with TRBD1 matching 7 bases. This CDR3 comprises 15 residues. CDR1 is SGDLS, CDR2 YYNGEE, per germline. The CDR3 nucleotides are TGTGCCAGCACCGTATCAGGGGGATTGAACACTGAAGCTTTCTTT. It encodes CASTVSGGLNTEAFF.

V gene TRBV5-4 combines with J gene TRBJ2-7; TRBD1 might be the D (6 bases). This CDR3 is built from 13 residues. V dropped 3 bases and J dropped 4 bases, with 11 bases sitting between them. Germline V lookup: CDR1 SGHNT, CDR2 YYREEE (reference sequence). CDR3 protein: CASSSQGPYEQYF. The CDR3 region has the DNA TGTGCCAGCAGCTCACAGGGTCCGTACGAGCAGTACTTC.

The chain links TRBV6-5 to TRBJ2-1, with D maybe TRBD1 (6 bases). The ends were cut back, 0 bases at V and 8 bases at J, with 11 bases in the middle. From germline, CDR1 is MNHEY and CDR2 SVGAGI. The CDR3 is 14 residues long. The DNA for the CDR3 is TGTGCCAGCAGTTACTCGAAGTCAGGGGATGAGCAGTTCTTC. Translating gives CASSYSKSGDEQFF.

The genes are TRBV5-1 and TRBJ2-1; weak D call: TRBD2 (5 bases). Germline V gives CDR1 SGHRS, CDR2 YFSETQ. The CDR3 has 12 residues. The germline V and J ends were trimmed by 3 bases and 4 bases, with 5 bases remaining between them. The CDR3 nucleotides read TGCGCCAGCAGCTGGACTTACAATGAGCAGTTCTTC. Protein: CASSWTYNEQFF. Drawing the rest from reference TRBV5-1 and TRBJ2-1, the complete variable domain is KAGVTQTPRYLIKTRGQQVTLSCSPISGHRSVSWYQQTPGQGLQFLFEYFSETQRNKGNFPGRFSGRQFSNSRSEMNVSTLELGDSALYLCASSWTYNEQFFGPGTRLTVL.